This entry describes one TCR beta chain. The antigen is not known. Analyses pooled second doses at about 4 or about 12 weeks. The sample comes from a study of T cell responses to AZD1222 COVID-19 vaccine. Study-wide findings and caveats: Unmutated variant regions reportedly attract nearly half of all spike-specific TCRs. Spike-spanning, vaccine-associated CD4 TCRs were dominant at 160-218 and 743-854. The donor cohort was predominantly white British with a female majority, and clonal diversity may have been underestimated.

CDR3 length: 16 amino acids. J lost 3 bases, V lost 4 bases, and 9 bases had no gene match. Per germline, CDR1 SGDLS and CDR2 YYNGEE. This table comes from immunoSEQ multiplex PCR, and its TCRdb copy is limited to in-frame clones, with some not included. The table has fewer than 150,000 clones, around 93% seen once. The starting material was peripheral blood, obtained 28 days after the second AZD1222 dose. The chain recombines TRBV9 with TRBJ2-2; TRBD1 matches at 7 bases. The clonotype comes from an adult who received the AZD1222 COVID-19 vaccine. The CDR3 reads CASSPRLDRYTGELFF. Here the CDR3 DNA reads TGTGCCAGCAGCCCCAGACTGGACAGGTACACCGGGGAGCTGTTTTTT. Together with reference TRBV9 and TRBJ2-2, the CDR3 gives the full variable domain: DSGVTQTPKHLITATGQRVTLRCSPRSGDLSVYWYQQSLDQGLQFLIQYYNGEERAKGNILERFSAQQFPDLHSELNLSSLELGDSALYFCASSPRLDRYTGELFFGEGSRLTVL.